Following are 19 T cell receptor beta chains from one sample sequenced in a study of T cell repertoires in cytomegalovirus infection. No antigen has been assigned to these receptors. TCRdb re-called the reads through MiXCR, storing one row per CDR3 protein. The table shows fewer than 1,000,000 distinct CDR3 sequences, with 31% occurring only once. The input for sequencing was cultured CD8+ T cells from PBMCs, taken from culture after CMV antigen stimulation. These receptors originate from a human donor in good health (CMV status not recorded). Some clones in this sample may be carry-over from other donors' samples.

V usage is TRBV7-8 and J usage is TRBJ2-7; a possible D gene is TRBD1 (6 bases). CDR3 length: 16 residues. V lost 0 bases and J lost 0, with 12 bases in between. The V gene's germline CDR1 is SGHVS and CDR2 FQNEAQ. The CDR3 reads CASSLAGQTGSYEQYV. The CDR3, as DNA: TGTGCCAGCAGCTTAGCCGGACAGACCGGCTCCTACGAGCAGTACGTC.

This clonotype was detected a few times. The chain uses TRBV4-3 and TRBJ1-1; TRBD1 aligns across 7 bases. V gave up 3 bases and J gave up 5 bases; unmatched junction bases: 9. CDR3 length: 15 residues. CDR1 and CDR2 from the germline V gene are LGHNA and YSLEER. The CDR3 protein is CASSHVLQGRTEAFF. CDR3 in DNA: TGCGCCAGCAGCCATGTACTACAGGGGCGGACTGAAGCTTTCTTT.

V is TRBV25-1 and J is TRBJ2-2; the match to TRBD2 covers 7 bases. From germline, CDR1 is MGHDK and CDR2 SYGVNS. V shed 4 bases, J shed 4 bases, and the junction held 9 bases outside the gene matches. This CDR3 contains 16 residues. Here the CDR3 reads CASSVKAGPSTGELFF. CDR3 bases: TGTGCCAGCAGTGTCAAAGCGGGACCCAGCACCGGGGAGCTGTTTTTT. Together with reference TRBV25-1 and TRBJ2-2, the CDR3 gives the full variable domain: EADIYQTPRYLVIGTGKKITLECSQTMGHDKMYWYQQDPGMELHLIHYSYGVNSTEKGDLSSESTVSRIRTEHFPLTLESARPSHTSQYLCASSVKAGPSTGELFFGEGSRLTVL.

In this sample, this clonotype turned up many times. The J gene is TRBJ1-2, the V gene TRBV7-6; D gene ambiguous. The CDR3 consists of 14 residues. The germline gives CDR1 SGHVS, CDR2 FNYEAQ. With 5 bases removed from V and 4 bases from J, the gap between germline ends came to 14 bases. CDR3 in amino acids: CASSPNTGSYGYTF. The CDR3 DNA follows: TGTGCCAGCAGCCCCAATACCGGGAGCTATGGCTACACCTTC.

V and J are TRBV6-5 and TRBJ2-3; the D gene could be TRBD1 or TRBD2 (5 bases each). Germline V gene sequence: CDR1 MNHEY, CDR2 SVGAGI. CDR3 length: 19 amino acids. V shed 8 bases and J shed 2 bases, with 29 bases lying between them. CDR3 nucleotides: TGTGCCAGCGATGGAGACAGTCCTCCCCCTGGGGACCACACAGATACGCAGTATTTT. This translates into CASDGDSPPPGDHTDTQYF.

A remark on this clonotype: One base away lies a much larger clone, so this may be a sequencing read error. V gene TRBV7-4 combines with J gene TRBJ2-7, with 10 bases matching TRBD1. With 5 bases clipped from V and 6 bases from J, the junction kept 10 bases outside the gene matches. This CDR3 spans 15 amino acids. CDR1 is SGHVT and CDR2 is SQSDAQ in the germline V gene. CDR3 in amino acids: CASSPWGQGLAEQYF. The CDR3 bases are TGTGCCAGCAGCCCGTGGGGACAGGGGCTTGCCGAGCAGTACTTC.

The chain combines TRBV6-2 or TRBV6-3 with TRBJ1-2, with D unclear. The CDR3 length is 13 residues. V was shortened by 2 bases and J by 5 bases, with 9 bases between the two germline ends. Germline loops: CDR1 MNHEY, CDR2 SVGEGT. The CDR3 is CASSYPAGYGYTF. In DNA, the CDR3 is TGTGCCAGCAGTTACCCCGCGGGGTATGGCTACACCTTC.

This clonotype was seen a handful of times. The J gene is TRBJ2-2, the V gene TRBV4-1; no clear D. CDR3 length: 14 amino acids. The V end lost 1 base, the J end lost 5 bases, and 8 bases lay between the germline ends. Germline V CDR1 and CDR2: MGHRA, YSYEKL. The CDR3 protein is CASSQGARTGELFF. CDR3 coding DNA: TGCGCCAGCAGCCAAGGGGCAAGGACCGGGGAGCTGTTTTTT.

The table lists this clonotype with many counts. The V gene is TRBV7-2, the J gene TRBJ1-1, with 8 bases identical to TRBD1. The trim removed 5 bases at V and 10 bases at J, leaving 3 bases unmatched. Germline lookup yields CDR1 SGHTA and CDR2 FQGNSA. This CDR3 has 11 residues. The CDR3 here is CASSPGTGAFF. CDR3 nucleotide sequence: TGTGCCAGCAGCCCAGGGACAGGAGCTTTCTTT.

This clonotype was counted only a few times. The chain combines TRBV5-1 with TRBJ2-1; 9 bases fit TRBD1. This CDR3 contains 15 residues. J lost 4 bases, V lost 4 bases, and 6 bases had no gene match. Looked up from germline, CDR1 is SGHRS and CDR2 is YFSETQ. As DNA, the CDR3 is TGCGCCAGCAGCATAGGACAGGGGAGATACAATGAGCAGTTCTTC. Translated: CASSIGQGRYNEQFF. Full variable domain (rest looked up from reference TRBV5-1 and TRBJ2-1): KAGVTQTPRYLIKTRGQQVTLSCSPISGHRSVSWYQQTPGQGLQFLFEYFSETQRNKGNFPGRFSGRQFSNSRSEMNVSTLELGDSALYLCASSIGQGRYNEQFFGPGTRLTVL.

The table lists this clonotype with a few counts. The rearrangement uses TRBV5-4 and TRBJ2-1; D might be TRBD2 (5 bases). Germline CDR1 reads SGHNT; CDR2 reads YYREEE (reference sequence). CDR3 length: 14 amino acids. V was cut by 5 bases and J by 4 bases, with 13 bases left in between. CDR3 residues: CASSSFGEYNEQFF. CDR3 DNA sequence: TGTGCCAGCAGTTCCTTCGGGGAATACAATGAGCAGTTCTTC.

This clonotype appeared many times. The chain carries TRBV7-6 and TRBJ1-2, with 7 bases lining up with TRBD1. Germline trimming cut 1 base from V and 6 bases from J; bases unmatched to any gene: 8. CDR1 and CDR2 (germline): SGHVS, FNYEAQ. CDR3 length equals 15 residues. CDR3 amino acids: CASSLEKGARHGYTF. DNA of the CDR3: TGTGCCAGCAGCTTAGAGAAGGGGGCGAGGCATGGCTACACCTTC. Based on the CDR3 plus reference TRBV7-6 and TRBJ1-2, the full variable domain is GAGVSQSPRYKVTKRGQDVALRCDPISGHVSLYWYRQALGQGPEFLTYFNYEAQQDKSGLPNDRFSAERPEGSISTLTIQRTEQRDSAMYRCASSLEKGARHGYTFGSGTRLTVV.

This chain connects TRBV6-6 to TRBJ2-7; D is perhaps TRBD1 (5 bases). Germline CDR1 reads MNHNY; CDR2 reads SVGAGI (reference sequence). The CDR3 runs 14 residues. V lost 4 bases and J 0 bases, leaving 10 bases between the germline ends. CDR3 sequence: CASSSVTDSYEQYV. The CDR3 DNA reads as TGTGCCAGCAGTTCTGTGACAGACTCCTACGAGCAGTACGTC.

In this sample, this clonotype turned up once. The rearrangement uses TRBV29-1 and TRBJ1-5; possibly TRBD1 for D (5 bases). Trimming pared 5 bases from V and 4 bases from J, leaving 18 bases between. The germline V gene has CDR1 SQVTM and CDR2 ANQGSEA. The CDR3 is 15 amino acids. The CDR3 DNA sequence: TGCAGCGTTCAGTCCAAGGGGAGGCGGAATCAGCCCCAGCATTTT. Its translation is CSVQSKGRRNQPQHF.

Notes on this clonotype: It may be a read error: a sequence one base away is much more abundant. The chain employs TRBV4-1 and TRBJ2-1, with TRBD2 matching over 7 bases. CDR1 and CDR2 (germline): MGHRA, YSYEKL. The CDR3 length is 14 residues. The CDR3: CVSSQGSRGGGEFF. The CDR3 DNA follows: TGCGTCAGCAGCCAAGGCAGCCGAGGTGGGGGGGAGTTCTTC.

The table lists this clonotype with many counts. The CDR3 DNA reads as TGTGCCAGCAGCAACGACAGGGACCACGAGCAGTACTTC. Its translation: CASSNDRDHEQYF. The chain joins TRBV5-5 to TRBJ2-7; 7 bases are shared with TRBD1. Germline CDR1 SGHKS, CDR2 YYEKEE (reference sequence). The CDR3 loop spans 13 amino acids. With 4 bases clipped from V and 5 bases from J, the junction kept 6 bases outside the gene matches. The full variable domain, with the rest looked up from reference TRBV5-5 and TRBJ2-7, is DAGVTQSPTHLIKTRGQQVTLRCSPISGHKSVSWYQQVLGQGPQFIFQYYEKEERGRGNFPDRFSARQFPNYSSELNVNALLLGDSALYLCASSNDRDHEQYFGPGTRLTVT.

In this sample, this clonotype turned up a few times. The V and J genes are TRBV12-3 or TRBV12-4 and TRBJ2-1; 7 positions match TRBD1. CDR3 size: 15 residues. Trimming at V came to 4 bases and at J to 4 bases, leaving 7 bases not matched to a gene. The CDR3 protein is CASSSRGLRYNEQFF. CDR3 sequence (DNA): TGTGCCAGCAGTTCCAGGGGGTTAAGGTACAATGAGCAGTTCTTC.

CDR3 amino acids: CASSLGKKKLFF. The DNA for the CDR3 is TGTGCCAGCAGCTTAGGAAAGAAAAAACTGTTTTTT. The chain uses TRBV13 and TRBJ1-4; D gene uncertain. V was clipped by 0 bases and J by 9 bases, with 5 bases between them. CDR3 size: 12 residues. The germline V gene encodes CDR1 PRHDT and CDR2 FYEKMQ (reference sequence).

The chain carries TRBV10-3 and TRBJ2-3; TRBD2 aligns across 7 bases. The CDR3 loop spans 16 amino acids. Trimming at V came to 0 bases and at J to 6 bases, leaving 9 bases not matched to a gene. Germline V gene lookup returns CDR1 ENHRY and CDR2 SYGVKD. The CDR3: CAISESPSVAGDTQYF. As DNA, the CDR3 is TGTGCCATCAGTGAGTCCCCCTCCGTAGCGGGCGATACGCAGTATTTT.